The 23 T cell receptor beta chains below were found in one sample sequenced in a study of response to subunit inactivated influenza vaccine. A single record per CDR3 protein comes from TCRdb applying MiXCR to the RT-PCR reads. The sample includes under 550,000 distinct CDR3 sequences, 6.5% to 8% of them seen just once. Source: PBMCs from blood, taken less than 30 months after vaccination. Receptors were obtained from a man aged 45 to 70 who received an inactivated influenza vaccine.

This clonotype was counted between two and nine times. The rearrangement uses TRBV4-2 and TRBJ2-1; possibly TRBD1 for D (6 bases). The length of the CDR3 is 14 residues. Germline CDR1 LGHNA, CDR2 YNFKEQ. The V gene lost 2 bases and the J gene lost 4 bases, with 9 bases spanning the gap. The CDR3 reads CASSQTTGYNEQFF. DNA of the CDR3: TGTGCCAGCAGCCAAACGACAGGTTACAATGAGCAGTTCTTC.

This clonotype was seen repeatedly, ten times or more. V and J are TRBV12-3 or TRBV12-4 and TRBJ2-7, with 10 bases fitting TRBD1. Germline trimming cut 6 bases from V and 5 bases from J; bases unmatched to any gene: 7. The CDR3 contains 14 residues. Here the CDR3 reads CASSPGTGAHEQYF. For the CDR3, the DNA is TGTGCCAGCAGCCCCGGGACAGGGGCCCACGAGCAGTACTTC.

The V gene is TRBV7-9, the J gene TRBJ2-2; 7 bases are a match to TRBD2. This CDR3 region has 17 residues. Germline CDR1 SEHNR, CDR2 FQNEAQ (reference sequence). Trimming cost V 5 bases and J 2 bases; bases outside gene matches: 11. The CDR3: CASSPYAGGTNTGELFF. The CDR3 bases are TGTGCCAGCAGCCCGTACGCCGGGGGGACCAACACCGGGGAGCTGTTTTTT.

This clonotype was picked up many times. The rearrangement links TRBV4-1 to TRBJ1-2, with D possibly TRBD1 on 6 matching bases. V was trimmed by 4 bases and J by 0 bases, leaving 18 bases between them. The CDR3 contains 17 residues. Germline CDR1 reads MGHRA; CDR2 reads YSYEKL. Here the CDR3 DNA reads TGCGCCAGCAGCCCATCAAGGGGGATTAGGGCTAACTATGGCTACACCTTC. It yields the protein CASSPSRGIRANYGYTF.

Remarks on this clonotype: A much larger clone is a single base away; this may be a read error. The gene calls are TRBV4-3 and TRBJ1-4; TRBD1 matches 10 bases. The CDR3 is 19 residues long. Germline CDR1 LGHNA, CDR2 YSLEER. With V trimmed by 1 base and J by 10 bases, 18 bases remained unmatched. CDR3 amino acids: CASSQGTGTGETGGGKLFF. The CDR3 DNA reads TGCGCCAGCAGCCAAGGGACCGGGACAGGGGAAACAGGAGGTGGAAAACTGTTTTTT.

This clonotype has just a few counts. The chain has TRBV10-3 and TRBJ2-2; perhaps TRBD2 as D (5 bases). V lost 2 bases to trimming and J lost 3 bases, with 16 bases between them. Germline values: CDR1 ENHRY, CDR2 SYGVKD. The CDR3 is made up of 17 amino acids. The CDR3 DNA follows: TGTGCCATCAGTGAGGGAATACGAGGGCCCCACACCGGGGAGCTGTTTTTT. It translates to CAISEGIRGPHTGELFF.

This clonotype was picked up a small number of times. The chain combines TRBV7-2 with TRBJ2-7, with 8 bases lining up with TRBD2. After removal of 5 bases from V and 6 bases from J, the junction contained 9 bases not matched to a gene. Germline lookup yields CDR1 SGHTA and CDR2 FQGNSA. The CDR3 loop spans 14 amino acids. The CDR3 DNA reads TGTGCCAGCAGCCGAAGCGGGAGACGGGTCGAGCAGTACTTC. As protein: CASSRSGRRVEQYF.

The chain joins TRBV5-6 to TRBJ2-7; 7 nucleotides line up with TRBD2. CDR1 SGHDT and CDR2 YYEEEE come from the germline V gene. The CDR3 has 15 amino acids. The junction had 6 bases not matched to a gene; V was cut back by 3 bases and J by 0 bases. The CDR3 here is CASSWGLTSSYEQYF. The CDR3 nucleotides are TGTGCCAGCAGCTGGGGACTAACGAGCTCCTACGAGCAGTACTTC.

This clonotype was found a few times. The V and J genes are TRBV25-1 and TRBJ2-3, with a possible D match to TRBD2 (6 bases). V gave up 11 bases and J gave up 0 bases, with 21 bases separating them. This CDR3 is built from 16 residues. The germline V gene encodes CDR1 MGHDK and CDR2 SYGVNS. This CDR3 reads CAGRDLKRASTDTQYF. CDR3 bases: TGTGCCGGCCGGGACTTAAAACGTGCTAGCACAGATACGCAGTATTTT.

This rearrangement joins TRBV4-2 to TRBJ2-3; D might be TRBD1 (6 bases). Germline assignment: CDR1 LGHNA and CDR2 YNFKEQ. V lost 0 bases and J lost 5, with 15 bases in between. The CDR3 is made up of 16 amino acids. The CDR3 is CASSQDANRVRDTQYF. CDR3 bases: TGTGCCAGCAGCCAAGATGCCAACAGGGTGAGAGATACGCAGTATTTT.

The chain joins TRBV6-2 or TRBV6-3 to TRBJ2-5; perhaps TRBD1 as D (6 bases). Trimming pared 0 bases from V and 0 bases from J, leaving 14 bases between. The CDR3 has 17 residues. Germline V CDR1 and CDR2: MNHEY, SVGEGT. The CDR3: CASSYSMGQPYQETQYF. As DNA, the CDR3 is TGTGCCAGCAGTTACTCGATGGGACAACCGTACCAAGAGACCCAGTACTTC.

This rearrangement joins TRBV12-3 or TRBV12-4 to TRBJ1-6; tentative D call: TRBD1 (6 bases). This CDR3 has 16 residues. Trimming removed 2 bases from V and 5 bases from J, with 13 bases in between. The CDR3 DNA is TGTGCCAGCAGTTTAAGTGGACAGAGAGATAATTCACCCCTCCACTTT. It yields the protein CASSLSGQRDNSPLHF.

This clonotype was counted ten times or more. The CDR3: CSVQRGALEQYF. As DNA, the CDR3 is TGCAGCGTCCAACGGGGGGCTCTCGAGCAGTACTTC. The chain joins TRBV29-1 to TRBJ2-7; D is possibly TRBD2 (7 bases). The germline gives CDR1 SQVTM, CDR2 ANQGSEA. The CDR3 has 12 residues. V lost 6 bases, J lost 6 bases, and 15 bases lay in between.

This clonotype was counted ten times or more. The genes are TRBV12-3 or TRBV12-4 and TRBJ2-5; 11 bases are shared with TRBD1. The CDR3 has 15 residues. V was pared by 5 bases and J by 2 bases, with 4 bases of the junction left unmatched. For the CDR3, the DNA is TGTGCCAGCAGTCAGGGACAGGGGGTGCAAGAGACCCAGTACTTC. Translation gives CASSQGQGVQETQYF.

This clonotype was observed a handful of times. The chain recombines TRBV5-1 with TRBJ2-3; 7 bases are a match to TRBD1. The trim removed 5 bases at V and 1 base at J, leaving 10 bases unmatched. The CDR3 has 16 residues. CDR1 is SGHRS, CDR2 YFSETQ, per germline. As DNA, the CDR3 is TGCGCCAGCAGTCGAGGGACAGTTCAGGGCACAGATACGCAGTATTTT. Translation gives CASSRGTVQGTDTQYF. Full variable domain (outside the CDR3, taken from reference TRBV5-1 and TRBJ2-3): KAGVTQTPRYLIKTRGQQVTLSCSPISGHRSVSWYQQTPGQGLQFLFEYFSETQRNKGNFPGRFSGRQFSNSRSEMNVSTLELGDSALYLCASSRGTVQGTDTQYFGPGTRLTVL.

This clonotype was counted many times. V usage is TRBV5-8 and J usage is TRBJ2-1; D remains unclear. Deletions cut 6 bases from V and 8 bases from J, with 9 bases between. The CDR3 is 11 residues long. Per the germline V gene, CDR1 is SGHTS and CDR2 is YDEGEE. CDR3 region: CASTSLYEQFF. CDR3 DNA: TGTGCCAGCACTTCCCTCTATGAGCAGTTCTTC.

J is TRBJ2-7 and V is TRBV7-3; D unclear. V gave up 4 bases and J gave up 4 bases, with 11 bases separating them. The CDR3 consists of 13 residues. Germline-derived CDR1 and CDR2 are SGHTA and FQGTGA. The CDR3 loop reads CASSSQVGYEQYF. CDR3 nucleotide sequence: TGTGCCAGCAGCTCCCAAGTTGGGTACGAGCAGTACTTC. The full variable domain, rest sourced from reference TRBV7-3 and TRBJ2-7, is GAGVSQTPSNKVTEKGKYVELRCDPISGHTALYWYRQSLGQGPEFLIYFQGTGAADDSGLPNDRFFAVRPEGSVSTLKIQRTERGDSAVYLCASSSQVGYEQYFGPGTRLTVT.

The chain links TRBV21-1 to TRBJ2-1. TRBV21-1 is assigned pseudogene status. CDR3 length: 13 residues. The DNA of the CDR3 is TGTGCCAGCAGCAAAGGGGTCCACAATGAGCAGTTCTTC. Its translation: CASSKGVHNEQFF.

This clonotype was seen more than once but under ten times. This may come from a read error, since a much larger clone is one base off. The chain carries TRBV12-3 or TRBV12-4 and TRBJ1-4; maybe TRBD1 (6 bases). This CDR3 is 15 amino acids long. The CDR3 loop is CAGSSRGGMDEKLFF. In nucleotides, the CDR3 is TGTGCCGGCAGTTCCCGAGGGGGGATGGACGAAAAACTGTTTTTT.

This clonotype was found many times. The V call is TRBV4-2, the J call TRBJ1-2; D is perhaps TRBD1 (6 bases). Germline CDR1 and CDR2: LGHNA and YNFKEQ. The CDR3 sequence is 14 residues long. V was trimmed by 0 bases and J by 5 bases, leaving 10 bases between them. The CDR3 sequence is CASSQDSRGYGYTF. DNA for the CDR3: TGTGCCAGCAGCCAAGATAGCAGGGGATATGGCTACACCTTC.

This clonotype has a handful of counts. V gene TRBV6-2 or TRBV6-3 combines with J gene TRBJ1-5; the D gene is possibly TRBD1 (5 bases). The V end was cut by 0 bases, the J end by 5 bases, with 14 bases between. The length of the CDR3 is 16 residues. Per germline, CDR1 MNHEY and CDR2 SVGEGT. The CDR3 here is CASSYSPRGYDQPQHF. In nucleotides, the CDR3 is TGTGCCAGCAGTTACTCGCCCCGGGGGTATGATCAGCCCCAGCATTTT.

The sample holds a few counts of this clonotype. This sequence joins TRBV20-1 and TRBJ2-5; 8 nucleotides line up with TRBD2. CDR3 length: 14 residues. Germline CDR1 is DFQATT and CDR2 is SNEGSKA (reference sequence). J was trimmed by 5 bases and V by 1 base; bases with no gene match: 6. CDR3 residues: CSARGGLASETQYF. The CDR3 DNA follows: TGCAGTGCTAGAGGTGGACTAGCCTCGGAGACCCAGTACTTC.

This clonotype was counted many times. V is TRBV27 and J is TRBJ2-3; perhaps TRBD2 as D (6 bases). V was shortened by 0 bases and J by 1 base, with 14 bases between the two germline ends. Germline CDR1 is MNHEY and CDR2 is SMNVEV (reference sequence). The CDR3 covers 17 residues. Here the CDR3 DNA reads TGTGCCAGCAGTTTATCCCCAGGAGGGATTCGCACAGATACGCAGTATTTT. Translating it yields CASSLSPGGIRTDTQYF.